These 27 T cell receptor beta chains share one sample of origin, sequenced in a study of CD8 T cells in ankylosing spondylitis. TCRdb re-called the 5' RACE reads through MiXCR, storing one row per CDR3 protein. Here the sample spans around 340,000 distinct CDR3 sequences, over 12% being singletons. Sequences were obtained from blood, either unsorted or a sorted T cell fraction (not recorded which). The receptors here all came from a male donor with ankylosing spondylitis or in good health (not recorded which).

The chain recombines TRBV2 with TRBJ1-4; unclear D gene. Germline V gene lookup returns CDR1 SNHLY and CDR2 FYNNEI. CDR3 length: 14 amino acids. Deletions cut 3 bases from V and 7 bases from J, with 12 bases between. The CDR3 DNA is TGTGCCAGCAGTGAGTCCCGGGCGGGTGAAAAACTGTTTTTT. It is translated as CASSESRAGEKLFF.

The chain is built from TRBV5-1 and TRBJ2-1, with D perhaps matching TRBD1 (6 bases). The CDR3 consists of 15 residues. Trimming cost V 3 bases and J 0 bases, with 10 bases left between them. Germline values: CDR1 SGHRS, CDR2 YFSETQ. The DNA for the CDR3 is TGCGCCAGCAGCTCCCAGGGGAGCTCCTACAATGAGCAGTTCTTC. It translates to CASSSQGSSYNEQFF.

The chain carries TRBV12-3 or TRBV12-4 and TRBJ2-7; D is undetermined. The CDR3 covers 14 residues. Trimming shortened V by 6 bases and J by 1 base, and 13 bases separated the two germline ends. CDR3 loop: CASSPNDGSYEQYF. In nucleotides, the CDR3 is TGTGCCAGCAGCCCTAATGACGGTTCCTACGAGCAGTACTTC.

This clonotype was found many times. The J gene is TRBJ2-2, the V gene TRBV12-3 or TRBV12-4; D call uncertain. The CDR3 loop spans 12 amino acids. Deletions cut 1 base from V and 8 bases from J, with 5 bases between. The CDR3 DNA reads as TGTGCCAGCAGTTTAGGTAGTGGGGAGCTGTTTTTT. Its protein is CASSLGSGELFF.

The chain has TRBV27 and TRBJ2-5; TRBD1 agrees at 9 bases. The germline CDR1 and CDR2 sequences are MNHEY and SMNVEV (reference sequence). This CDR3 spans 15 amino acids. V shed 2 bases, J shed 4 bases, and the junction held 5 bases outside the gene matches. CDR3 amino acids: CASSLNTGGRETQYF. The CDR3, as DNA: TGTGCCAGCAGTTTAAATACAGGGGGCCGAGAGACCCAGTACTTC.

At least ten counts were recorded for this clonotype. V usage is TRBV10-3 and J usage is TRBJ2-3, with TRBD2 matching over 7 bases. CDR1 ENHRY and CDR2 SYGVKD come from the germline V gene. With 2 bases clipped from V and 2 bases from J, the junction kept 4 bases outside the gene matches. The CDR3 length is 15 residues. The CDR3 DNA sequence: TGTGCCATCAGTGAGCCTAGCGGCCTCACAGATACGCAGTATTTT. Translation: CAISEPSGLTDTQYF.

The chain has TRBV7-9 and TRBJ2-1; D is tentatively TRBD1 or TRBD2 (7 bases each). CDR3 length: 16 residues. CDR1 and CDR2 from the germline V gene are SEHNR and FQNEAQ (reference sequence). The V gene lost 5 bases and the J gene lost 1 base, with 15 bases spanning the gap. CDR3 protein: CASSPGGSGSYNEQFF. CDR3 nucleotide sequence: TGTGCCAGCAGCCCAGGGGGTAGCGGGTCCTACAATGAGCAGTTCTTC.

This clonotype has only a few counts. The chain has TRBV6-1 and TRBJ2-1, with D hard to call. The CDR3 extends over 13 amino acids. Trimming removed 2 bases at V and 6 bases at J, with 8 bases between. Looked up from germline, CDR1 is MNHNS and CDR2 is SASEGT. The DNA of the CDR3 is TGTGCCAGCAGTGAACTCTGGGCCAATGAGCAGTTCTTC. The encoded protein is CASSELWANEQFF.

The gene calls are TRBV6-5 and TRBJ2-7, with 8 bases lining up with TRBD2. The germline gives CDR1 MNHEY, CDR2 SVGAGI. The CDR3 is made up of 11 amino acids. With 4 bases clipped from V and 10 bases from J, the junction kept 3 bases outside the gene matches. The chain's CDR3 is CASSFSGIQYF. The CDR3 nucleotides read TGTGCCAGCAGTTTTAGCGGGATACAGTACTTC.

The chain couples TRBV18 to TRBJ2-5; D call uncertain. The V gene lost 4 bases and the J gene lost 0 bases, with 6 bases spanning the gap. The CDR3 sequence is 13 residues long. The germline V gene has CDR1 KGHSH and CDR2 LQKENI. This CDR3 reads CASSQRNQETQYF. DNA of the CDR3: TGTGCCAGCTCACAGAGAAACCAAGAGACCCAGTACTTC.

The chain employs TRBV5-1 and TRBJ1-1; D is undetermined. Trimming removed 4 bases at V and 1 base at J, with 8 bases between. The CDR3 runs to 13 residues. Germline V CDR1 and CDR2: SGHRS, YFSETQ. CDR3: CASSGNSNTEAFF. CDR3 sequence (DNA): TGCGCCAGCAGCGGGAACTCGAACACTGAAGCTTTCTTT.

V gene TRBV6-5 combines with J gene TRBJ1-6; TRBD1 is a possible D gene (5 bases). V lost 2 bases and J 8 bases, leaving 10 bases between the germline ends. CDR1 and CDR2 (germline): MNHEY, SVGAGI. This CDR3 region has 14 residues. As DNA, the CDR3 is TGTGCCAGCAGTTACAGGCAGGGCGATTCACCCCTCCACTTT. Its translation: CASSYRQGDSPLHF.

The V and J genes are TRBV11-1 and TRBJ2-5; 10 nucleotides match TRBD2. Germline assignment: CDR1 SGHAT and CDR2 FQDESV (reference sequence). With 8 bases clipped from V and 4 bases from J, the junction kept 19 bases outside the gene matches. The CDR3 loop spans 18 amino acids. The chain's CDR3 is CASLPPIRLAGAGETQYF. For the CDR3, the DNA is TGTGCCAGCCTCCCCCCGATCCGTCTAGCGGGAGCTGGAGAGACCCAGTACTTC.

In its sample, this clonotype was seen many times. The chain joins TRBV6-4 to TRBJ2-1; 7 bases align to TRBD2. CDR1 and CDR2 from the germline V gene are MRHNA and SNTAGT. CDR3 size: 15 residues. V shed 5 bases, J shed 8 bases, and the junction held 12 bases outside the gene matches. CDR3 amino acids: CASSSSGLKADEQFF. DNA of the CDR3: TGTGCCAGCAGTTCATCGGGACTAAAAGCAGATGAGCAGTTCTTC.

This clonotype showed up many times. The chain has TRBV29-1 and TRBJ1-2; a weak D match, TRBD1 (6 bases). CDR1 and CDR2 from the germline V gene are SQVTM and ANQGSEA. The CDR3 has 14 amino acids. V lost 4 bases and J lost 1, with 13 bases in between. CDR3 loop: CSVGPGDLNYGYTF. CDR3 DNA sequence: TGCAGCGTTGGCCCAGGGGACCTTAACTATGGCTACACCTTC.

This chain uses TRBV5-1 with TRBJ2-7, with a weak D call TRBD1 (6 bases). The CDR3 is made up of 16 amino acids. CDR1 and CDR2 from the germline V gene are SGHRS and YFSETQ. The V and J ends lost 0 bases and 5 bases respectively, with 18 bases between them. CDR3 coding DNA: TGCGCCAGCAGCTTGGCCCAGGGGATGGGTCGGAACGAGCAGTACTTC. Its protein product is CASSLAQGMGRNEQYF.

This clonotype has a handful of counts. The V call is TRBV3-1, the J call TRBJ1-4, with 10 bases matching TRBD1. Germline lookup yields CDR1 LGHDT and CDR2 YNNKEL (reference sequence). This CDR3 region has 16 residues. V lost 4 bases and J lost 6; bases outside the gene matches: 8. The CDR3: CASSRLGTGEDEKLFF. The CDR3 region has the DNA TGTGCCAGCAGCCGCCTCGGGACAGGGGAAGATGAAAAACTGTTTTTT.

The chain recombines TRBV5-5 with TRBJ1-2; D not certain. Trimming stripped 1 base from V and 8 bases from J, with 9 bases between. The length of the CDR3 is 12 residues. Germline V gene data show CDR1 as SGHKS and CDR2 as YYEKEE (reference sequence). CDR3 region: CASSLLNGGYTF. In DNA form, the CDR3 reads TGTGCCAGCAGCTTGCTTAACGGGGGCTACACCTTC. The entire variable domain, with the rest obtained from reference TRBV5-5 and TRBJ1-2, is as follows: DAGVTQSPTHLIKTRGQQVTLRCSPISGHKSVSWYQQVLGQGPQFIFQYYEKEERGRGNFPDRFSARQFPNYSSELNVNALLLGDSALYLCASSLLNGGYTFGSGTRLTVV.

A word on this clonotype: At one boundary the junction diverges from the germline segment, which might be a read error. V gene TRBV4-1 combines with J gene TRBJ2-3; a weak D match, TRBD1 (6 bases). The CDR3 runs 15 residues. CDR1 MGHRA and CDR2 YSYEKL come from the germline V gene. CDR3 protein: CASSQTGLRTDMQYF. Here the CDR3 DNA reads TGCGCCAGCAGCCAAACAGGGTTACGCACAGATATGCAGTATTTT.

This clonotype was found a few times. This chain joins TRBV5-6 and TRBJ2-3; D possibly corresponds to TRBD1 (5 bases). The CDR3 contains 13 residues. Trimming left V 0 bases short and J 6 bases short, with 8 bases between. Germline assignment: CDR1 SGHDT and CDR2 YYEEEE. The CDR3 DNA reads as TGTGCCAGCAGCTTGGGACAGTTCGATACGCAGTATTTT. This translates into CASSLGQFDTQYF.

This clonotype was seen only a few times. This rearrangement joins TRBV15 to TRBJ1-3; D is uncertain. The V gene lost 0 bases and the J gene lost 3 bases, with 12 bases spanning the gap. The CDR3 covers 16 residues. Germline values: CDR1 LNHNV, CDR2 YYDKDF (reference sequence). The CDR3 DNA is TGTGCCACCAGCAGAGAAATAACTCGCTATGGAAACACCATATATTTT. Its translation: CATSREITRYGNTIYF. Looking up the rest from reference TRBV15 and TRBJ1-3 gives the full variable domain: DAMVIQNPRYQVTQFGKPVTLSCSQTLNHNVMYWYQQKSSQAPKLLFHYYDKDFNNEADTPDNFQSRRPNTSFCFLDIRSPGLGDTAMYLCATSREITRYGNTIYFGEGSWLTVV.

This clonotype was seen only a few times. The chain carries TRBV19 and TRBJ2-6, with 9 bases matching TRBD1. This CDR3 comprises 17 residues. The V and J ends lost 4 bases and 3 bases, in that order; junction bases with no gene match: 7. Germline CDR1 reads LNHDA; CDR2 reads SQIVND (reference sequence). Here the CDR3 reads CASSRGQGGIGANVLTF. The CDR3 region has the DNA TGTGCCAGTAGTAGGGGACAGGGCGGAATTGGGGCCAACGTCCTGACTTTC.

This clonotype was seen only a few times. This chain uses TRBV2 with TRBJ2-7; tentative D call: TRBD1 (5 bases). The germline V gene has CDR1 SNHLY and CDR2 FYNNEI. V lost 5 bases and J 9 bases, leaving 14 bases between the germline ends. The CDR3 contains 12 residues. The CDR3 sequence is CASSSSNQGQYF. The CDR3 DNA follows: TGTGCCAGCAGTTCTTCTAACCAGGGGCAGTACTTC.

This clonotype was counted a few times. The V gene is TRBV30, the J gene TRBJ1-5, with D tentatively TRBD1 (5 bases). The germline CDR1 and CDR2 sequences are GTSNPN and SVGIG (reference sequence). Trimming removed 0 bases from V and 0 bases from J, with 15 bases in between. CDR3 length equals 17 residues. The CDR3 here is CAWSVSPGGVSNQPQHF. The CDR3, as DNA: TGTGCCTGGAGTGTTAGTCCTGGAGGGGTTAGCAATCAGCCCCAGCATTTT.

The genes are TRBV12-3 or TRBV12-4 and TRBJ1-2; 8 positions agree with TRBD1. The V gene end was trimmed by 1 base and the J gene end by 2 bases; junction bases not matched to a gene: 6. The CDR3 has 16 amino acids. CDR3: CASSLGDRILNYGYTF. Written as DNA, the CDR3 is TGTGCCAGCAGTTTAGGGGACAGGATCCTAAACTATGGCTACACCTTC.

This clonotype was detected a few times. The rearrangement joins TRBV7-9 to TRBJ2-3; D is perhaps TRBD2 (6 bases). The V end was cut by 5 bases, the J end by 1 base, with 10 bases between. The CDR3 is made up of 14 amino acids. CDR1 and CDR2 from the germline V gene are SEHNR and FQNEAQ (reference sequence). The CDR3 DNA reads TGTGCCAGCAGCCCCAGCGGGCGCACAGATACGCAGTATTTT. Its protein is CASSPSGRTDTQYF.

Only a few counts were recorded for this clonotype. The genes are TRBV10-3 and TRBJ1-2, with a weak D call TRBD1 (5 bases). With 0 bases removed from V and 8 bases from J, the gap between germline ends came to 16 bases. This CDR3 is built from 15 residues. Germline loops: CDR1 ENHRY, CDR2 SYGVKD. As DNA, the CDR3 is TGTGCCATCAGTGAGTCGTTGCGGGACTTCACCGGCTACACCTTC. Its translation is CAISESLRDFTGYTF.